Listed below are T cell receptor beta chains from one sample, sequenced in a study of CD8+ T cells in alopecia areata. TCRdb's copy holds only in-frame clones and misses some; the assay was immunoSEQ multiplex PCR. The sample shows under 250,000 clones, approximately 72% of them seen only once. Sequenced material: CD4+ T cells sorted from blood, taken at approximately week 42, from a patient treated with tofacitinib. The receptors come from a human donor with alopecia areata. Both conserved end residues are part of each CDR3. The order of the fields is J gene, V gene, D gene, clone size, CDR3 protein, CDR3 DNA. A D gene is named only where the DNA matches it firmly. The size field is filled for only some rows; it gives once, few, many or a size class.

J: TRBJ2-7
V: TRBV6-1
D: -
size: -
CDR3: CASTRGPSLYEQYF
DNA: TGTGCCAGCACGCGGGGGCCATCACTCTACGAGCAGTACTTC

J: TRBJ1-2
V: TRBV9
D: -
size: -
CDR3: CASSPRSGTNYGYTF
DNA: TGTGCCAGCAGCCCCCGGTCCGGGACTAACTATGGCTACACCTTC

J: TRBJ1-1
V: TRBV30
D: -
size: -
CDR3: CAWSWDTKTNTEAFF
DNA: TGTGCCTGGAGTTGGGACACGAAAACGAACACTGAAGCTTTCTTT

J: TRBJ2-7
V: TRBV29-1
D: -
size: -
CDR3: CSVGKGPGEQYF
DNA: TGCAGCGTTGGAAAGGGTCCGGGCGAGCAGTACTTC

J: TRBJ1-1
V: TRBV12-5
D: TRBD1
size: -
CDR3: CASGWGQVNTEAFF
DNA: TGTGCTAGTGGTTGGGGACAGGTGAACACTGAAGCTTTCTTT

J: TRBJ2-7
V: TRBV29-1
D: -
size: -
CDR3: CSVVWTASYEQYF
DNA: TGCAGCGTTGTGTGGACCGCCTCCTACGAGCAGTACTTC

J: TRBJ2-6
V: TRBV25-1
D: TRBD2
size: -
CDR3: CASSVSSGPSSGANVLTF
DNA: TGTGCCAGCAGTGTATCTAGCGGGCCGAGCTCTGGGGCCAACGTCCTGACTTTC

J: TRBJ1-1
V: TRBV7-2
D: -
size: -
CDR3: CASSLAQPFTEAFF
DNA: TGTGCCAGCAGCTTAGCCCAGCCCTTCACTGAAGCTTTCTTT

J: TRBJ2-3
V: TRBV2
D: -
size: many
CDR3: CASSVFDDSDTQYF
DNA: TGTGCCAGCAGTGTTTTCGATGATTCGGATACGCAGTATTTT

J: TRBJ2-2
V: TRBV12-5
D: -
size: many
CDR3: CASNRDNTGELFF
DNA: TGTGCTAGTAACCGGGACAACACCGGGGAGCTGTTTTTT

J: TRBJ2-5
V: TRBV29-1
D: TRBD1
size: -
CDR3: CSERQGTGSQYF
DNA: TGCAGCGAAAGACAGGGAACCGGTTCCCAGTACTTC

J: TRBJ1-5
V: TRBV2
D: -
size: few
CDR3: CASPLPLSPTGLRYQPQHF
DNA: TGTGCCAGCCCGCTGCCTCTGAGCCCGACAGGACTCCGCTATCAGCCCCAGCATTTT

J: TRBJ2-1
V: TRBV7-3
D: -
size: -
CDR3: CASSQIPQSEQFF
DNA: TGTGCCAGCAGCCAGATCCCCCAAAGCGAGCAGTTCTTC

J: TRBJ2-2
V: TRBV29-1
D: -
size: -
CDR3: CSVHGLAGELFF
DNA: TGCAGCGTTCACGGGTTGGCCGGGGAGCTGTTTTTT

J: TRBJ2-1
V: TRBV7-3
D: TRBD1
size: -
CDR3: CASSLGTASNEQFF
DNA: TGTGCCAGCAGCTTAGGGACAGCTAGCAATGAGCAGTTCTTC

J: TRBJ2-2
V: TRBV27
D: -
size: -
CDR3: CASSLGQGRPGELFF
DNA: TGTGCCAGCAGTTTAGGCCAGGGGCGCCCCGGGGAGCTGTTTTTT

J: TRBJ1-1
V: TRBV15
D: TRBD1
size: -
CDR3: CATSRGGTANTEAFF
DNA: TGTGCCACCAGCAGAGGTGGGACAGCGAACACTGAAGCTTTCTTT

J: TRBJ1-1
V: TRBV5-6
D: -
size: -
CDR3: CASSLGSSTEAFF
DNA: TGTGCCAGCAGCTTGGGCAGCTCCACTGAAGCTTTCTTT